These T cell receptor beta chains were read from a single sample in a study of T cell responses to AZD1222 COVID-19 vaccine. Using immunoSEQ multiplex PCR, the repertoire was profiled, and TCRdb retains in-frame clones only, with some absent. The table lists over 95,000 clones, approximately 87% of them singletons. This specimen consisted of peripheral blood, obtained on day 0 of AZD1222 vaccination. These receptors all come from an adult in good health. Each CDR3 is given with its conserved first and last residue. Each record gives: V gene, clone size, D gene, J gene, CDR3 protein, CDR3 DNA. The D gene is left open where the match is weak. Not every row has a clone size; where given, it reads once, few, many or a size class.

>TRBV27|once|TRBD2|TRBJ2-1
CASSLLAGAAEQFF
TGTGCCAGCAGTTTATTGGCGGGAGCCGCTGAGCAGTTCTTC
>TRBV28|NA|TRBD1|TRBJ2-7
CASTTGGRAYEQYF
TGTGCCAGCACCACAGGGGGAAGGGCCTACGAGCAGTACTTC
>TRBV11-2|NA|NA|TRBJ1-2
CASSTVNYGYTF
TGTGCCAGCAGTACAGTTAACTATGGCTACACCTTC
>TRBV7-9|NA|NA|TRBJ2-1
CASSPRTTDEQFF
TGTGCCAGCAGCCCCAGGACTACGGATGAGCAGTTCTTC
>TRBV4-1|NA|TRBD1|TRBJ2-5
CASSQGDRGVWTQYF
TGCGCCAGCAGCCAAGGGGACAGGGGGGTCTGGACCCAGTACTTC
>TRBV28|NA|NA|TRBJ1-1
CASSFRVAAEAFF
TGTGCCAGCAGTTTTAGGGTTGCCGCTGAAGCTTTCTTT
>TRBV5-4|NA|NA|TRBJ1-6
CASSLLRGENSPLHF
TGTGCCAGCAGCCTTCTAAGGGGCGAGAATTCACCCCTCCACTTT
>TRBV3-1/TRBV3-2|NA|NA|TRBJ1-5
CASSQESNQPQHF
TGTGCCAGCAGCCAAGAAAGCAATCAGCCCCAGCATTTT
>TRBV4-2|NA|NA|TRBJ2-1
CASSQDYRSEQFF
TGTGCCAGCAGCCAAGATTATCGGTCTGAGCAGTTCTTC
>TRBV7-9|NA|NA|TRBJ2-5
CASSLSGQETQYF
TGTGCCAGCAGCCTTAGCGGACAAGAGACCCAGTACTTC
>TRBV28|medium-sized|NA|TRBJ2-2
CASSLWDRPYTGELFF
TGTGCCAGCAGTTTATGGGACCGACCCTACACCGGGGAGCTGTTTTTT
>TRBV11-3|NA|NA|TRBJ2-7
CASSPRGGAPHEQYF
TGTGCCAGCAGCCCAAGAGGGGGGGCCCCCCACGAGCAGTACTTC
>TRBV2|NA|NA|TRBJ1-3
CASRAAQGSSGNTIYF
TGTGCCAGCAGAGCGGCCCAGGGCAGCTCTGGAAACACCATATATTTT
>TRBV5-1|NA|NA|TRBJ1-1
CASSSQGDTEAFF
TGCGCCAGTAGTTCCCAGGGTGACACTGAAGCTTTCTTT
>TRBV6-4|NA|TRBD1|TRBJ1-4
CASSLTGGVEKLFF
TGTGCCAGCAGTTTGACAGGGGGGGTTGAAAAACTGTTTTTT
>TRBV7-9|NA|NA|TRBJ2-3
CASSLGTDTQYF
TGTGCCAGCAGCTTAGGGACAGATACGCAGTATTTT
>TRBV10-3|once|NA|TRBJ1-2
CAISESRANYGYTF
TGTGCCATCAGTGAGTCCCGGGCGAACTATGGCTACACCTTC
>TRBV6-4|once|NA|TRBJ1-1
CASSDKIRSMNTEAFF
TGTGCCAGCAGTGACAAGATACGGAGTATGAACACTGAAGCTTTCTTT
>TRBV11-2|once|NA|TRBJ1-1
CASSRMSGGGGPAFF
TGTGCCAGCAGCCGAATGTCCGGAGGAGGGGGTCCGGCTTTCTTT
>TRBV12-3/TRBV12-4|NA|NA|TRBJ1-5
CASSFKGDQPQHF
TGTGCCAGCAGTTTCAAAGGGGATCAGCCCCAGCATTTT
>TRBV7-9|NA|NA|TRBJ1-2
CASSLAGRINYGYTF
TGTGCCAGCAGCTTAGCGGGGCGTATTAACTATGGCTACACCTTC
>TRBV11-2|NA|NA|TRBJ2-1
CASSLMRAMGQFF
TGTGCCAGCAGCTTAATGAGGGCCATGGGGCAGTTCTTC
>TRBV19|NA|TRBD1|TRBJ2-1
CASAGTGPYNEQFF
TGTGCCAGTGCCGGGACAGGACCCTACAATGAGCAGTTCTTC
>TRBV15|NA|TRBD2|TRBJ2-1
CATSRGSGIADNEQFF
TGTGCCACCAGCCGCGGTAGCGGGATTGCCGACAATGAGCAGTTCTTC
>TRBV28|NA|TRBD1|TRBJ2-5
CASSGIGQGVRGRHQETQYF
TGTGCCAGCAGTGGTATTGGACAGGGCGTAAGGGGACGGCACCAAGAGACCCAGTACTTC
>TRBV7-8|NA|NA|TRBJ1-1
CASSLGHHSQAFF
TGTGCCAGCAGCTTAGGGCACCACTCACAAGCTTTCTTT
>TRBV7-8|NA|TRBD2|TRBJ2-5
CASSSSGVPGQETQYF
TGTGCCAGCAGCTCCAGCGGGGTCCCGGGACAAGAGACCCAGTACTTC
>TRBV28|NA|NA|TRBJ1-2
CASSPPLPPNYGYTF
TGTGCCAGCAGTCCCCCGCTACCCCCTAACTATGGCTACACCTTC
>TRBV28|NA|TRBD1|TRBJ2-3
CASTRQGANTQYF
TGTGCCAGCACTCGACAGGGGGCGAATACGCAGTATTTT
>TRBV10-3|NA|TRBD1|TRBJ1-1
CAISAQGRIEGNTEAFF
TGTGCCATCAGTGCACAGGGGCGAATAGAGGGGAACACTGAAGCTTTCTTT
>TRBV6-2/TRBV6-3|once|NA|TRBJ1-1
CASRPTGLTEAFF
TGTGCCAGCAGACCTACAGGGCTCACTGAAGCTTTCTTT
>TRBV5-5|NA|NA|TRBJ1-3
CASSLLDSLGNTIYF
TGTGCCAGCAGCTTGTTGGACAGTTTAGGAAACACCATATATTTT
>TRBV28|NA|NA|TRBJ2-7
CASREGGFELTYEQYF
TGTGCCAGCAGGGAGGGGGGGTTCGAACTTACCTACGAGCAGTACTTC
>TRBV5-1|NA|NA|TRBJ1-5
CASSLDMGDQPQHF
TGCGCCAGCAGCTTGGATATGGGCGATCAGCCCCAGCATTTT
>TRBV3-1/TRBV3-2|once|NA|TRBJ1-1
CASSHSRDGNTEAFF
TGTGCCAGCAGCCATAGCCGGGACGGGAACACTGAAGCTTTCTTT
>TRBV6-6|NA|NA|TRBJ1-5
CASSYPHGQPNQPQHF
TGTGCCAGCAGTTACCCCCATGGACAGCCCAATCAGCCCCAGCATTTT
>TRBV27|NA|TRBD2|TRBJ2-7
CASSPLTVAGSYEQYF
TGTGCCAGCAGTCCACTCACGGTAGCGGGGTCCTACGAGCAGTACTTC
>TRBV2|NA|NA|TRBJ2-1
CASSEVLYNEQFF
TGTGCCAGCAGTGAGGTCCTCTACAATGAGCAGTTCTTC